This record looks at one T cell receptor beta chain sequence and its context. In germline, CDR1 is SGDLS, CDR2 YYNGEE. The CDR3 runs 13 residues. Trimming took 2 bases from V and 2 from J, leaving 4 bases between them. The sample comes from a study of blood T cell repertoires in COVID-19. Overall study: The United States, Italy and Spain were the sources of the acute and convalescent COVID-19 samples.

In the study's own analysis: Reference gene primer amplification gave estimated nucleated cell counts. Profiled with immunoSEQ multiplex PCR; TCRdb holds only in-frame clones, not every one. V and J calls and clone size are as listed in that table; D and trimming were resolved from the DNA. The sample contains some 11,000 clones, around 86% of which appear only once. This receptor was identified in an older man with active COVID-19. V and J are TRBV9 and TRBJ2-2; D ambiguous. What was sequenced was peripheral blood. The CDR3, as DNA: TGTGCCAGCAGCGTCACTAACACCGGGGAGCTGTTTTTT. Translation gives CASSVTNTGELFF. Full variable domain (rest looked up from reference TRBV9 and TRBJ2-2): DSGVTQTPKHLITATGQRVTLRCSPRSGDLSVYWYQQSLDQGLQFLIQYYNGEERAKGNILERFSAQQFPDLHSELNLSSLELGDSALYFCASSVTNTGELFFGEGSRLTVL.